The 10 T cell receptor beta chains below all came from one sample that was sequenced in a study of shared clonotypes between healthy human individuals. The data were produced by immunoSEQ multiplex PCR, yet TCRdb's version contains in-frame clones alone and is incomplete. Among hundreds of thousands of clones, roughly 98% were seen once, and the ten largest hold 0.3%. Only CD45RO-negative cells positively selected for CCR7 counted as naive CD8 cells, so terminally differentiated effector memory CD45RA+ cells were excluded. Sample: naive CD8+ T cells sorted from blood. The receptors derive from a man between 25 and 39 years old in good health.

CDR3 protein: CAWSVVFGNTIYF. The DNA for the CDR3 is TGTGCCTGGAGTGTGGTCTTTGGAAACACCATATATTTT. The chain links TRBV30 to TRBJ1-3; D uncertain. V was pared by 0 bases and J by 3 bases, with 6 bases between. CDR3 size: 13 residues. Germline CDR1 and CDR2: GTSNPN and SVGIG (reference sequence).

The CDR3 DNA reads as TGTGCCAGCAGTTGGGCGAACACCGGGGAGCTGTTTTTT. This encodes CASSWANTGELFF. The chain has TRBV27 and TRBJ2-2; the D is unclear. V was clipped by 4 bases and J by 0 bases, with 3 bases between them. CDR1 MNHEY and CDR2 SMNVEV come from the germline V gene (reference sequence). This CDR3 has 13 residues.

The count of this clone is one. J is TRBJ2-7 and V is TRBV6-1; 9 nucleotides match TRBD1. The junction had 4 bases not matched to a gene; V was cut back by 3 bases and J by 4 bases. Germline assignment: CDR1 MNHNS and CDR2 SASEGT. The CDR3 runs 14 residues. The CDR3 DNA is TGTGCCAGCAGTGATGGGGGACAGGGTTACGAGCAGTACTTC. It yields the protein CASSDGGQGYEQYF.

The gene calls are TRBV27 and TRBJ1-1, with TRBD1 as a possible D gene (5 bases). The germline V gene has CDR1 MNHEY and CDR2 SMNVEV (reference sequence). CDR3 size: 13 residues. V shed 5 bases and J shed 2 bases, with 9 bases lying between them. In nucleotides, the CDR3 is TGTGCCAGCAGTGTGGGACCCAACACTGAAGCTTTCTTT. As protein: CASSVGPNTEAFF.

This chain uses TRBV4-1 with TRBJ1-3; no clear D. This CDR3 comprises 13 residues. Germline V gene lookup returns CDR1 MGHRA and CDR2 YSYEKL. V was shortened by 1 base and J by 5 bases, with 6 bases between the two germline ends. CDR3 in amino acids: CASSQGARNTIYF. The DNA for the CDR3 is TGCGCCAGCAGCCAAGGAGCAAGAAACACCATATATTTT.

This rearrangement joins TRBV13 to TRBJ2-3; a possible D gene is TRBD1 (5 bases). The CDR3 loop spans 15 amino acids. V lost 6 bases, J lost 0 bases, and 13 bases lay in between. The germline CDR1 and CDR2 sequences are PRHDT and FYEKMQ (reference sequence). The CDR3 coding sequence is TGTGCCAGCAGATTAAGGGGTCGGAGCACAGATACGCAGTATTTT. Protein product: CASRLRGRSTDTQYF.

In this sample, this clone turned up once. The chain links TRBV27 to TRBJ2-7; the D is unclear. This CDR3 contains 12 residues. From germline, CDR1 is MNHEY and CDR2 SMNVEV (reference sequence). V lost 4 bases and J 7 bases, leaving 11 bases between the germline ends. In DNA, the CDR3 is TGTGCCAGCAGTTCTGGGTTGCGGGAGCAGTACTTC. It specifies CASSSGLREQYF.

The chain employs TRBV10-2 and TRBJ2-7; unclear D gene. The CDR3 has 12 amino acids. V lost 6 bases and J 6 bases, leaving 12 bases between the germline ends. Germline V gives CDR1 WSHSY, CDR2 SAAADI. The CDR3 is CASSLDLAEQYF. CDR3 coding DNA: TGCGCCAGCAGCTTGGACCTTGCCGAGCAGTACTTC.

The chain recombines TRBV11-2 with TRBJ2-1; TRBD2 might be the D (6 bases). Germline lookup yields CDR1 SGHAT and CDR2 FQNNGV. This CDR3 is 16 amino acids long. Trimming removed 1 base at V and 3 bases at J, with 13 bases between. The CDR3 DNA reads TGTGCCAGCAGCTTAGCAGCCGGACTATACTACAATGAGCAGTTCTTC. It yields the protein CASSLAAGLYYNEQFF.

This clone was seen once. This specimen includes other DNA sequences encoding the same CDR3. Written as DNA, the CDR3 is TGTGCCAGCAGTTCACCCTACGAGCAGTACTTC. It yields the protein CASSSPYEQYF. The chain is built from TRBV27 and TRBJ2-7, with no clear D. From germline, CDR1 is MNHEY and CDR2 SMNVEV (reference sequence). Trimming took off 4 bases at V and 2 bases at J, with 3 bases between the two ends. The CDR3 contains 11 residues.